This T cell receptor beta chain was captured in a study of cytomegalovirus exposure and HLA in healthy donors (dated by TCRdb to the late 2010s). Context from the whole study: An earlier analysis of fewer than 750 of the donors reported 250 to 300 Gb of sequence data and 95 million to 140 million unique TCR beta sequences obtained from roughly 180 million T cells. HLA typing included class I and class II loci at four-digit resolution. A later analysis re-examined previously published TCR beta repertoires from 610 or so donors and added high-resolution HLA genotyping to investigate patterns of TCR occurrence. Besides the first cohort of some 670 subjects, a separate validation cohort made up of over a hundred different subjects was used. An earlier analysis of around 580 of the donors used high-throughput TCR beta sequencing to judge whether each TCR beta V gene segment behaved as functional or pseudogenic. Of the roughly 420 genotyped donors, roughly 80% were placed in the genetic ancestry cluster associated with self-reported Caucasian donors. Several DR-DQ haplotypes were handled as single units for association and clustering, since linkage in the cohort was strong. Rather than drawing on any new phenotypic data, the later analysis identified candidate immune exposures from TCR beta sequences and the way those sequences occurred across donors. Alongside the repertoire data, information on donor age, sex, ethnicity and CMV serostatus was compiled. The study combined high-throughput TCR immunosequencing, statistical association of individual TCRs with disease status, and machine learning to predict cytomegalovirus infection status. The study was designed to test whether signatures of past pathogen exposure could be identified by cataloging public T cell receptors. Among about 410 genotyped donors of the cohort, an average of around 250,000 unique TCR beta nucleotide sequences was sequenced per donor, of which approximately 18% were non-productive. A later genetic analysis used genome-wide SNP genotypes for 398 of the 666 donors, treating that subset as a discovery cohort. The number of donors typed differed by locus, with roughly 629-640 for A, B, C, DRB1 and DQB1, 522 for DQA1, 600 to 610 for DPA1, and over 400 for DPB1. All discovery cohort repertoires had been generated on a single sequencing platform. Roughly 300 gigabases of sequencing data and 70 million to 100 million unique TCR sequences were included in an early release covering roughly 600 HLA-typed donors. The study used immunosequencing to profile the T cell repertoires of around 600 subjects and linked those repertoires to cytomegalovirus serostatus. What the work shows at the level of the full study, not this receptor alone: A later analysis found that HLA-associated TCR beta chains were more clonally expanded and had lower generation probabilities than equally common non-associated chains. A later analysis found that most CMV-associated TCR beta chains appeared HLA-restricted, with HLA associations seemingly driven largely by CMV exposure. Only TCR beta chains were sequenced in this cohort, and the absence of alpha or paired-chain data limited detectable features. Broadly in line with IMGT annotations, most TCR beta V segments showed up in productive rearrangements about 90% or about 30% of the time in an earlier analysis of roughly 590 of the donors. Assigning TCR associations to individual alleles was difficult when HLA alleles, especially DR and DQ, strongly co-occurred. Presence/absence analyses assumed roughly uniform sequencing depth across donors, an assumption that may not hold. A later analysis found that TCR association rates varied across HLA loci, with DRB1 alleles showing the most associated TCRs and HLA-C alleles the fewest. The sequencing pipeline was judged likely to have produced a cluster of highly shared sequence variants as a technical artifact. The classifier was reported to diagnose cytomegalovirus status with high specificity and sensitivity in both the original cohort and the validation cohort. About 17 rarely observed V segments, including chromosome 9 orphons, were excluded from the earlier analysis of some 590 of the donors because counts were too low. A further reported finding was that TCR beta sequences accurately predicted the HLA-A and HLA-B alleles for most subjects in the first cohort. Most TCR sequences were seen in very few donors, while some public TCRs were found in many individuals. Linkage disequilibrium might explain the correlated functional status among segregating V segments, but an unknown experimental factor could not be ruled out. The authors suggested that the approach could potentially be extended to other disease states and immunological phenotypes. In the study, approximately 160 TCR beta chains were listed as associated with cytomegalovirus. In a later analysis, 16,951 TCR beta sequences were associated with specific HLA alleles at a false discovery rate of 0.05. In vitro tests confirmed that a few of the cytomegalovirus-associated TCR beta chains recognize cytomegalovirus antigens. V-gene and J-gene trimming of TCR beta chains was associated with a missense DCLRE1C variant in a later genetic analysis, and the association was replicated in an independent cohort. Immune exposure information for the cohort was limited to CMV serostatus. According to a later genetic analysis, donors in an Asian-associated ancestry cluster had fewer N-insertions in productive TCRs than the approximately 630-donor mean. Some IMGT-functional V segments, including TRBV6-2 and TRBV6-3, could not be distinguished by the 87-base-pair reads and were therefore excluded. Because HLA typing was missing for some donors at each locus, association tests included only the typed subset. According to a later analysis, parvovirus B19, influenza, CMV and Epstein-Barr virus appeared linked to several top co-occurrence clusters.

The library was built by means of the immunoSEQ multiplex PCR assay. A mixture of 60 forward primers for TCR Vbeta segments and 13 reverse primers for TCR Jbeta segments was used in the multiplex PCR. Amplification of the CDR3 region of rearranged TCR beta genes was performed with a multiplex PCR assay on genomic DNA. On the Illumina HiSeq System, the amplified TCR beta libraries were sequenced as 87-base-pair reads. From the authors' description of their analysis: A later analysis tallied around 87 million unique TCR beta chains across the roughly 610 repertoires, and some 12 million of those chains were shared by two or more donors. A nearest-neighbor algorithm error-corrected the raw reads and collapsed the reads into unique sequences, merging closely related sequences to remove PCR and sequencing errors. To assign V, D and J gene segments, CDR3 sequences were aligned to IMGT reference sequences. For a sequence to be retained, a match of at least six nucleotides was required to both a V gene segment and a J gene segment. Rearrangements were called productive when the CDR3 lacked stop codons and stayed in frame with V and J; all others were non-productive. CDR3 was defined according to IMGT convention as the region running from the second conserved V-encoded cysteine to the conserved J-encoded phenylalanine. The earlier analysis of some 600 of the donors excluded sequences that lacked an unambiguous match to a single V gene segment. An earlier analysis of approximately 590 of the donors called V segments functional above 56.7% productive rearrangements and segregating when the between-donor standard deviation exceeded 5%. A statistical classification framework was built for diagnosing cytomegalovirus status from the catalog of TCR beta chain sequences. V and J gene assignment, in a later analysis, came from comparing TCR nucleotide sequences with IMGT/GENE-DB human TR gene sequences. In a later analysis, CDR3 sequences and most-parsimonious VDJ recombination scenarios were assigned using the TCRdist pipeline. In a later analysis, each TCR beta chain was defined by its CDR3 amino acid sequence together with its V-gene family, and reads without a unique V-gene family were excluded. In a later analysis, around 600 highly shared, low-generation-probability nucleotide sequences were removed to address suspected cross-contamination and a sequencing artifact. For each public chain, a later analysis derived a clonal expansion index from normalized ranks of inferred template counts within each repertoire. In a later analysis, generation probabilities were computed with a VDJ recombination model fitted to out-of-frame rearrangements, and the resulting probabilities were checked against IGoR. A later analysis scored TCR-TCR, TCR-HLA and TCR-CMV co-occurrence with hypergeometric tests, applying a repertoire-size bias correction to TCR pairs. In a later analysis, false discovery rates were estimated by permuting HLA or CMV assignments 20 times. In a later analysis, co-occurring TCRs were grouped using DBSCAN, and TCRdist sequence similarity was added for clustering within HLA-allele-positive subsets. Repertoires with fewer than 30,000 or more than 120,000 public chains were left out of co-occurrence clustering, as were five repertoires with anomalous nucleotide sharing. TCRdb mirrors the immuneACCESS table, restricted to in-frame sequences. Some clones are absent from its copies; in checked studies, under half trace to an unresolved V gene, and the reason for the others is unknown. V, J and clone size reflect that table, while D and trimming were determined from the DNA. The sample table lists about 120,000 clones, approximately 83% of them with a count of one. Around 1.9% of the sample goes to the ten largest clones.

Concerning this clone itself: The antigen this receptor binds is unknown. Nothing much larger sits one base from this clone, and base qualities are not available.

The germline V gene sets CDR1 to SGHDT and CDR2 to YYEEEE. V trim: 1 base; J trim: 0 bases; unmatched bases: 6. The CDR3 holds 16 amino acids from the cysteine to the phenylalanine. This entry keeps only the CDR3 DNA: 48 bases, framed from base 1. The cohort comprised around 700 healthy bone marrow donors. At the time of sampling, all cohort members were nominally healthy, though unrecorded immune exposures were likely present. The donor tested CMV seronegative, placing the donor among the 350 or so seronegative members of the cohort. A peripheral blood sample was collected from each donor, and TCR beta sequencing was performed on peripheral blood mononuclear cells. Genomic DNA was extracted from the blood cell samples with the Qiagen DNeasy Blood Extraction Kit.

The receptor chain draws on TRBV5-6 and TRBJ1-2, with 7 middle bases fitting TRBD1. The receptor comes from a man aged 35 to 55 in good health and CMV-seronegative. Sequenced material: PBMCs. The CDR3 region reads CASSLPGQAPNYGYTF. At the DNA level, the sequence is TGTGCCAGCAGCTTGCCCGGACAGGCTCCTAACTATGGCTACACCTTC.